Listed below are T cell receptor beta chains from one sample, sequenced in a study of T cell responses to AZD1222 COVID-19 vaccine. Using immunoSEQ multiplex PCR, the repertoire was profiled, and TCRdb retains in-frame clones only, with some absent. The sample has some 130,000 clones, roughly 88% seen once; the top ten hold 0.9% to 1.2%. The input for sequencing was peripheral blood, taken 28 days after the second AZD1222 dose. These receptors were obtained from an adult who received the AZD1222 COVID-19 vaccine. CDR3s include the opening cysteine and the closing phenylalanine or tryptophan. D genes are given only for firm matches. Some rows mark clone size as missing; the rest say once, few, many or name a class of expanded clone.

TRBJ1-6 once TRBD1 TRBV27 TGTGCCAGCAGTACAGGGGGTCACTCCTATAATTCACCCCTCCACTTT CASSTGGHSYNSPLHF
TRBJ2-1 NA NA TRBV5-1 TGCGCCAGCAGCTTGGCGTCCGGGACTTACAATGAGCAGTTCTTC CASSLASGTYNEQFF
TRBJ1-6 NA TRBD1 TRBV4-1 TGCGCCAGCAGCCAAGATGGGACAGGGGGTTTCTCACCCCTCCACTTT CASSQDGTGGFSPLHF
TRBJ2-7 few NA TRBV18 TGTGCCAGCTCTACCTCCACTGCACTCCTAGGCGAGCAGTACTTC CASSTSTALLGEQYF
TRBJ2-2 NA NA TRBV7-9 TGTGCCCCCGGGCCCGGCCTCGCGAACACCGGGGAGCTGTTTTTT CAPGPGLANTGELFF
TRBJ2-7 NA NA TRBV19 TGTGCCAGTAGTATAGCCCCTTACGGGGGGCTGGGGGAGCAGTACTTC CASSIAPYGGLGEQYF
TRBJ1-5 NA NA TRBV25-1 TGTGCCAGCAGTGAATATGTGAGTTCTCAGCCCCAGCATTTT CASSEYVSSQPQHF
TRBJ2-3 NA TRBD1 TRBV18 TGTGCCAGCTCACCGACAGGGTACACAGATACGCAGTATTTT CASSPTGYTDTQYF
TRBJ1-2 NA TRBD1 TRBV6-5 TGTGCCAGCCGAGAGGAATTTTGGACAGGGGGCCACACCTTC CASREEFWTGGHTF
TRBJ1-3 NA TRBD1 TRBV4-2 TGTGCCAGCAGCCAAGATGCTTTCGCAGGGGGCAACTCTGGAAACACCATATATTTT CASSQDAFAGGNSGNTIYF
TRBJ2-7 NA NA TRBV18 TGTGCCAGCTCACCACCGTCCGCAGCCGAGCAGTACTTC CASSPPSAAEQYF
TRBJ1-1 NA NA TRBV10-3 TGTGCCATCAGTCGGCCCGGCGACACTGAAGCTTTCTTT CAISRPGDTEAFF
TRBJ2-5 NA NA TRBV14 TGTGCCAGCAGCCGTCAAGAGACCCAGTACTTC CASSRQETQYF
TRBJ1-2 NA NA TRBV10-3 TGTGCCACCTCCCCGGGGGGTTTGGGCCGGGGCTATGGCTACACCTTC CATSPGGLGRGYGYTF
TRBJ1-6 NA NA TRBV6-2/TRBV6-3 TGTGCCAGCAGTACTGAAGCAGGGGTCTCCTATAATTCACCCCTCCACTTT CASSTEAGVSYNSPLHF
TRBJ2-3 once TRBD1 TRBV6-1 TGTGCCAGCAGTGGGCCCTTTACAGGGGGCAATGCAGATACGCAGTATTTT CASSGPFTGGNADTQYF
TRBJ1-1 NA TRBD1 TRBV2 TGTGCCAGCAGACTCCAGGCAGGGGGGAACACTGAAGCTTTCTTT CASRLQAGGNTEAFF
TRBJ1-6 NA NA TRBV19 TGTGCCAGTAGCACCGGAGGACAGTGGTTTCGTAATTCACCCCTCCACTTT CASSTGGQWFRNSPLHF
TRBJ1-5 NA NA TRBV28 TGTGCCAGCACCTCTATCTTCTCAGCGAGCGGCCAGCCCCAGCATTTT CASTSIFSASGQPQHF
TRBJ2-4 NA NA TRBV30 TGTGCCTGGGAGGTAGCCAAAAACATTCAGTACTTC CAWEVAKNIQYF
TRBJ2-7 NA TRBD1 TRBV19 TGTGCCAGTAGTATCGGGACAGGGTCCTACGAGCAGTACTTC CASSIGTGSYEQYF
TRBJ1-4 NA TRBD1 TRBV19 TGTGCCAGTAGTATCTGGGACAGGGTTGAAAAACTGTTTTTT CASSIWDRVEKLFF
TRBJ2-7 NA TRBD2 TRBV27 TGTGCCAGCAGCTTTGGACTAGCTAACGAGCAGTACTTC CASSFGLANEQYF
TRBJ2-1 NA NA TRBV20-1 TGCGCGGTGGACTTCTACAATGAGCAGTTCTTC CAVDFYNEQFF